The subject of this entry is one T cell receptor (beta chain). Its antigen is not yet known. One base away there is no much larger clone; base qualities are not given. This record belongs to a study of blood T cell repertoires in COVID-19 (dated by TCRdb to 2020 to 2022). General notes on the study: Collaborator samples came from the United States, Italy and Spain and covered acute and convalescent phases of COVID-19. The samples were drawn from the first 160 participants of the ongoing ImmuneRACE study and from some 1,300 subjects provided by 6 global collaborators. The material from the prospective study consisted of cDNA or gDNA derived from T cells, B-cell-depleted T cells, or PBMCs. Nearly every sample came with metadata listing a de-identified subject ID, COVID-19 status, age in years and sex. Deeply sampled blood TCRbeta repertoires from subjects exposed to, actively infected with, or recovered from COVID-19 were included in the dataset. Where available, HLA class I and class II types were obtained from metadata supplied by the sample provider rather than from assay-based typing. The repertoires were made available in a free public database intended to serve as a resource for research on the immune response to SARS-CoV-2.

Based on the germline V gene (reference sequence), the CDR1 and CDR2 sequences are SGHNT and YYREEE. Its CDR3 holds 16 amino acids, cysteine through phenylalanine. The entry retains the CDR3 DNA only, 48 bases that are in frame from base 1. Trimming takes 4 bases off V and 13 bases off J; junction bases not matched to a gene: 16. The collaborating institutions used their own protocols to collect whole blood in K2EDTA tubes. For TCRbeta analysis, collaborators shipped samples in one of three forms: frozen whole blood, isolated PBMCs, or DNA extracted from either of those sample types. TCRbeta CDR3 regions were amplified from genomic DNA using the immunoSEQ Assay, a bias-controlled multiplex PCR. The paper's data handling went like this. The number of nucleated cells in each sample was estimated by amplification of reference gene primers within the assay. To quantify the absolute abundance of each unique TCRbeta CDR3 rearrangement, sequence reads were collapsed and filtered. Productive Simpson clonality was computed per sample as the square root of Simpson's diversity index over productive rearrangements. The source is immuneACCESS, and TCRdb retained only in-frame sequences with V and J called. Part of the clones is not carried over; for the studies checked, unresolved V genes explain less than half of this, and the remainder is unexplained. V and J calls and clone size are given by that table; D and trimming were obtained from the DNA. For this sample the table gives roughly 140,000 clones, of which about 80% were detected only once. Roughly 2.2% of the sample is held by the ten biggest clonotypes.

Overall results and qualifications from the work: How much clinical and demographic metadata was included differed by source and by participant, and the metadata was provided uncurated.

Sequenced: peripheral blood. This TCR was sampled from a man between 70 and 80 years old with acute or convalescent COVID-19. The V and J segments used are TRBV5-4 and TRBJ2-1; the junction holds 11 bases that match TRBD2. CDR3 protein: CASSAYTTTSGVRQFF. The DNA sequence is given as TGTGCCAGCAGCGCGTATACAACGACTAGCGGGGTCCGTCAGTTCTTC.